The clone carrying this T cell receptor beta chain was detected only once. This entry comes from a study of blood T cell repertoires in COVID-19. Study-wide background: PBMCs, B-cell-depleted T cells, or T cells provided the cDNA or gDNA that made up the material.

CDR3 length: 15 amino acids. The germline V and J ends were trimmed by 6 bases and 7 bases, with 24 bases remaining between them. Germline-derived CDR1 and CDR2 are SQVTM and ANQGSEA. Original methodology: Quantification of nucleated cells was approximated via reference gene primer amplification. Assay: immunoSEQ multiplex PCR; the TCRdb copy retains only in-frame clones and omits some. V and J calls plus clone size are reproduced from that table; the DNA served to infer D and trimming. Of 400,000 to 450,000 clones in the sample, approximately 88% were seen once. Seattle patients were enrolled while actively infected and followed longitudinally.

J is TRBJ1-2 and V is TRBV29-1, with D possibly matching TRBD1 (6 bases). This receptor was obtained from a woman in her 50s with COVID-19, enrolled during active disease. Sequenced input: peripheral blood. CDR3 residues: CSVSNGARGRAGYTF. As DNA, the CDR3 is TGCAGCGTCTCAAATGGGGCCAGGGGAAGAGCTGGCTACACCTTC.